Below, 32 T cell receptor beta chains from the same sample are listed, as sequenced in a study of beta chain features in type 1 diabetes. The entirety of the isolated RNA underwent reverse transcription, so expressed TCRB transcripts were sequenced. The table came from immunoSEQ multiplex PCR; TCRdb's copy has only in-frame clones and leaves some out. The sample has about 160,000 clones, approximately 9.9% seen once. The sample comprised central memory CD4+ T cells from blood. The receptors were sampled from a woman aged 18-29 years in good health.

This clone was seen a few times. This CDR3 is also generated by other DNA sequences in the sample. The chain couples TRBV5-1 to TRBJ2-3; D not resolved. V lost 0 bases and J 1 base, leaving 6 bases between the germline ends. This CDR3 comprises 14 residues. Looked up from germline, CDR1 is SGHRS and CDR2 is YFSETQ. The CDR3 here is CASSLAQGTDTQYF. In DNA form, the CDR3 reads TGCGCCAGCAGCTTGGCGCAGGGCACAGATACGCAGTATTTT.

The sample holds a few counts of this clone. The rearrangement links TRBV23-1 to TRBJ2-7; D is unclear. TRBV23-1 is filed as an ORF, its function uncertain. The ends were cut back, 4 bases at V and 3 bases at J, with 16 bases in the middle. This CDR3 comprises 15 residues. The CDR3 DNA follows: TGCGCCAGCAGTCTTCCATACCTGGCCTTCTACGAGCAGTACTTC. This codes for CASSLPYLAFYEQYF.

CDR3 sequence: CASSLVRQEQYF. CDR3 in DNA: TGTGCCAGCAGCTTAGTAAGACAGGAGCAGTACTTC. The chain is built from TRBV7-2 and TRBJ2-7; tentative D call: TRBD1 (5 bases). The CDR3 totals 12 residues. Deletions cut 1 base from V and 7 bases from J, with 8 bases between. Looked up from germline, CDR1 is SGHTA and CDR2 is FQGNSA.

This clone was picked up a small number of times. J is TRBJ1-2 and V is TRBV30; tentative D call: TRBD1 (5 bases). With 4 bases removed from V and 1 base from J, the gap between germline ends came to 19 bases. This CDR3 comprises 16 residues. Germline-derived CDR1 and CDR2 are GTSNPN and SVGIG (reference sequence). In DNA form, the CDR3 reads TGTGCCTGGACCCTCCCCGCGGCAGGGATTAACTATGGCTACACCTTC. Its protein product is CAWTLPAAGINYGYTF. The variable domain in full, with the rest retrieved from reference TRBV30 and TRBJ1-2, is SQTIHQWPATLVQPVGSPLSLECTVEGTSNPNLYWYRQAAGRGLQLLFYSVGIGQISSEVPQNLSASRPQDRQFILSSKKLLLSDSGFYLCAWTLPAAGINYGYTFGSGTRLTVV.

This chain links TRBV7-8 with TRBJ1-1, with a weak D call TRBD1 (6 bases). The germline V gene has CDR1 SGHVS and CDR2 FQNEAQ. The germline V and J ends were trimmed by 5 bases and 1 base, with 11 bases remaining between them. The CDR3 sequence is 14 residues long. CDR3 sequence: CASSRTARNTEAFF. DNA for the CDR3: TGTGCCAGCAGCCGGACAGCGAGGAACACTGAAGCTTTCTTT.

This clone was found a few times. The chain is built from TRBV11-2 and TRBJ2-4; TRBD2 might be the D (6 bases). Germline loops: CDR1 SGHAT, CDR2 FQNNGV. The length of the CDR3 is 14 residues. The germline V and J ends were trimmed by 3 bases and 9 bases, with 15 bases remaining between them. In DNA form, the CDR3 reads TGTGCCAGCAGCTTCCTCGGGAGCGAGGGCATTCAGTACTTC. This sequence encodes CASSFLGSEGIQYF. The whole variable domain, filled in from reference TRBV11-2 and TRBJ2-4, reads EAGVAQSPRYKIIEKRQSVAFWCNPISGHATLYWYQQILGQGPKLLIQFQNNGVVDDSQLPKDRFSAERLKGVDSTLKIQPAKLEDSAVYLCASSFLGSEGIQYFGAGTRLSVL.

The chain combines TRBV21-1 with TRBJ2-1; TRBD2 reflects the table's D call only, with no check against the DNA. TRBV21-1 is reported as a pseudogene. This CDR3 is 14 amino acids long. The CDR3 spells CASRRDSFNNEQFF. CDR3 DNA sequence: TGTGCCAGCAGGCGGGACTCCTTCAACAATGAGCAGTTCTTC.

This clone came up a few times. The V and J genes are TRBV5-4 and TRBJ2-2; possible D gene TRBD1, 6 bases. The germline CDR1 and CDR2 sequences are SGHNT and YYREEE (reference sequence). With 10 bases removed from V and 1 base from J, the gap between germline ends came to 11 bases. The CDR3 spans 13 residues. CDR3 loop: CAGSGQNTGELFF. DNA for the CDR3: TGTGCCGGGTCGGGACAGAACACCGGGGAGCTGTTTTTT.

CDR3 in DNA: TGTGCCTGGAGTGGACAGGGCCTAAACGAGCAGTACTTC. Residues: CAWSGQGLNEQYF. V is TRBV30 and J is TRBJ2-7, with 7 bases matching TRBD1. V trimming: 1 base; J trimming: 5 bases; junction bases outside the gene matches: 5. CDR1 is GTSNPN and CDR2 is SVGIG in the germline V gene (reference sequence). CDR3 length: 13 residues.

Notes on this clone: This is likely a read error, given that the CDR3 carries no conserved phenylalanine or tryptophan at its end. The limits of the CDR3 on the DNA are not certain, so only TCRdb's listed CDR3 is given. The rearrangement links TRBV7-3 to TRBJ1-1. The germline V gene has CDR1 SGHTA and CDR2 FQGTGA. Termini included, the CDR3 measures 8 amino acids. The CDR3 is CASSSRMK.

The CDR3 loop reads CASSPGSGRGKTQYF. The CDR3 DNA reads TGCGCCAGCAGCCCCGGCAGCGGGAGAGGAAAGACCCAGTACTTC. This chain connects TRBV4-1 to TRBJ2-5, with 8 positions matching TRBD2. The CDR3 has 15 residues. Germline V gene data show CDR1 as MGHRA and CDR2 as YSYEKL. The trim removed 4 bases at V and 6 bases at J, leaving 10 bases unmatched.

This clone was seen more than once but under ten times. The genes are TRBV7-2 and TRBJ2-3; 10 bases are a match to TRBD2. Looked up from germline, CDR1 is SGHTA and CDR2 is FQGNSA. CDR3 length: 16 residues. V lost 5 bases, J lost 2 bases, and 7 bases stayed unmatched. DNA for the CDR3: TGTGCCAGCAGCCGTAGCGGGGGGTCCCTCACAGATACGCAGTATTTT. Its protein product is CASSRSGGSLTDTQYF.

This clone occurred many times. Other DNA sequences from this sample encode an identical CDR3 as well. As DNA, the CDR3 is TGTGCCTGGAGTGTCCGGGGTGAGACCCAGTACTTC. Its translation is CAWSVRGETQYF. The rearrangement links TRBV30 to TRBJ2-5; a possible D gene is TRBD2 (5 bases). This CDR3 is built from 12 residues. Per the germline V gene, CDR1 is GTSNPN and CDR2 is SVGIG (reference sequence). Trimming removed 0 bases at V and 5 bases at J, with 7 bases between.

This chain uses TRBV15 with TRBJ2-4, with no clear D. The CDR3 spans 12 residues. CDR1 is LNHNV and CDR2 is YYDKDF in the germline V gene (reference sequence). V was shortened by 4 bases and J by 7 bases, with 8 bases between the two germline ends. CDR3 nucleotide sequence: TGTGCCACCAGCAACCCCTACAACATTCAGTACTTC. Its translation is CATSNPYNIQYF.

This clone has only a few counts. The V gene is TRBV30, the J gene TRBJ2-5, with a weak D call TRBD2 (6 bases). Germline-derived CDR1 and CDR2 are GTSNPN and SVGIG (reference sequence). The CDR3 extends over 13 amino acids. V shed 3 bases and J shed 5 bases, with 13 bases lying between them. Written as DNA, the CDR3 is TGTGCCTGGAGCGGATGGGGGAGGGAGACCCAGTACTTC. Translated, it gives CAWSGWGRETQYF.

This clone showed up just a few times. DNA of the CDR3: TGTGCCTGTTCGCAGGGCTACTATGGCTACACCTTC. It codes for CACSQGYYGYTF. The V gene is TRBV30, the J gene TRBJ1-2; the D gene is possibly TRBD1 (5 bases). Per the germline V gene, CDR1 is GTSNPN and CDR2 is SVGIG (reference sequence). V was trimmed by 6 bases and J by 3 bases, leaving 11 bases between them. The length of the CDR3 is 12 residues.

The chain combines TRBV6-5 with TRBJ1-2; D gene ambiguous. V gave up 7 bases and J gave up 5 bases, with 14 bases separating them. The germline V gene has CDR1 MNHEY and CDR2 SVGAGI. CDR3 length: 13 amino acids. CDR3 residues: CASTDRGSYGYTF. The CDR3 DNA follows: TGTGCCAGCACCGACCGGGGTTCTTATGGCTACACCTTC.

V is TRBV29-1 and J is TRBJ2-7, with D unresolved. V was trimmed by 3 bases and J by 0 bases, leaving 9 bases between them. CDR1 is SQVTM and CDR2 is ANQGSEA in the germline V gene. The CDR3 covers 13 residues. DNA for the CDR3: TGCAGCGTTGAGGGCCCAGTCTCCTACGAGCAGTACTTC. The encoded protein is CSVEGPVSYEQYF.

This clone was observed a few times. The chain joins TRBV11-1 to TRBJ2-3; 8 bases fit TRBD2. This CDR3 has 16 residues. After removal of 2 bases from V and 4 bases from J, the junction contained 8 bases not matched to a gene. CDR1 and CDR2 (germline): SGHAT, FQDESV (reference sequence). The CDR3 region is CASSLLSGRDPDTQYF. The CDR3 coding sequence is TGTGCCAGCAGCTTACTGAGCGGGAGAGATCCAGATACGCAGTATTTT.

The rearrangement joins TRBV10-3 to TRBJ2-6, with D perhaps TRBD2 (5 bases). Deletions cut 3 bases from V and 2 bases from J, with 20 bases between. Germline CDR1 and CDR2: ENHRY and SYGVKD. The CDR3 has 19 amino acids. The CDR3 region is CAISDRGRDSTPGANVLTF. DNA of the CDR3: TGTGCCATCAGTGACCGGGGAAGGGATTCTACTCCTGGGGCCAACGTCCTGACTTTC.

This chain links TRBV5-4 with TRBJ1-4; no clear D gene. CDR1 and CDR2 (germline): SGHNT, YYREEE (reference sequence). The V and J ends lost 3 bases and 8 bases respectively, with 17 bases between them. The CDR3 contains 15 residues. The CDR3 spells CASSSPGDNAEKLFF. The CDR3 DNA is TGTGCCAGCAGCTCACCCGGGGATAATGCAGAAAAACTGTTTTTT. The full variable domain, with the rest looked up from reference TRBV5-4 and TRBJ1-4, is ETGVTQSPTHLIKTRGQQVTLRCSSQSGHNTVSWYQQALGQGPQFIFQYYREEENGRGNFPPRFSGLQFPNYSSELNVNALELDDSALYLCASSSPGDNAEKLFFGSGTQLSVL.

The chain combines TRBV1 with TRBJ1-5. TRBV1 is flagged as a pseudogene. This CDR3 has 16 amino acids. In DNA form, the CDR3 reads TGCACCAGCAGCCAGGCTCGGAGGGGAGGGAATCAGCCCCAGCATTTT. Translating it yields CTSSQARRGGNQPQHF.

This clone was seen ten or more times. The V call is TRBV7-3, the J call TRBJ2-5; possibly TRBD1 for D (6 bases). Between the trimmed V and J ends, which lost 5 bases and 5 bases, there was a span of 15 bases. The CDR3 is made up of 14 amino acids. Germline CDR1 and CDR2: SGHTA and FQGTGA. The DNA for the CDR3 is TGTGCCAGCAGCCCCACAGGGAGCAGTGAGACCCAGTACTTC. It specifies CASSPTGSSETQYF.

CDR3 amino acids: CASSQQGLNYGYTF. CDR3 coding DNA: TGTGCCAGCAGTCAACAGGGGTTGAACTATGGCTACACCTTC. The chain carries TRBV6-6 and TRBJ1-2, with 7 bases fitting TRBD1. CDR1 MNHNY and CDR2 SVGAGI come from the germline V gene (reference sequence). CDR3 length: 14 residues. The J segment lost 2 bases and the V segment lost 5 bases, leaving 5 bases of the junction unmatched.

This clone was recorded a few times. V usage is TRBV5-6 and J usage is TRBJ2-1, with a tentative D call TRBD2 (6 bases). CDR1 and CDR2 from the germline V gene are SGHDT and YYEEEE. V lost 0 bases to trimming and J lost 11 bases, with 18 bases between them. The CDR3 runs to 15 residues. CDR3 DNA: TGTGCCAGCAGCTTGGAAGGGTCTAGCGCAGTTCAGCAGTTCTTC. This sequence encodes CASSLEGSSAVQQFF.

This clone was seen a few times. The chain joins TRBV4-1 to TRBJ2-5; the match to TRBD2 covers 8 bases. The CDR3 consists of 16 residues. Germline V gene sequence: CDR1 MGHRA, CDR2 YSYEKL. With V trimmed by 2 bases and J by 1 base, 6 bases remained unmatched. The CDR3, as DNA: TGCGCCAGCAGCCAAAGAGCGGGGGCTGCCCAAGAGACCCAGTACTTC. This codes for CASSQRAGAAQETQYF.

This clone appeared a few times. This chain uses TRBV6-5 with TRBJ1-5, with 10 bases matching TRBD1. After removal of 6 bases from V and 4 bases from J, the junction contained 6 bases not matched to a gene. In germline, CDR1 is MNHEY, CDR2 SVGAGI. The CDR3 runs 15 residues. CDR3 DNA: TGTGCCAGCAGCCCTCAGGACAGGGGGAATCAGCCCCAGCATTTT. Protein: CASSPQDRGNQPQHF.

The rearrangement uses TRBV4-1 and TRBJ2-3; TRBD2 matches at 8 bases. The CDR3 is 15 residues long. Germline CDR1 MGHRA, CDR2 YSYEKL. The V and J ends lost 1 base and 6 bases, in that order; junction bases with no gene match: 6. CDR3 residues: CASSQATGGPDTQYF. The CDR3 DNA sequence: TGCGCCAGCAGCCAAGCAACGGGAGGGCCGGATACGCAGTATTTT.

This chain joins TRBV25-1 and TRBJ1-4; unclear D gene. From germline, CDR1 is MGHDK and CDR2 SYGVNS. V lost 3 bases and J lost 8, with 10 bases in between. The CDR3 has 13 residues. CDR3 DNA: TGTGCCAGCAGTGACATGGGAGGGGAAAAACTGTTTTTT. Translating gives CASSDMGGEKLFF.

The CDR3, as DNA: TGTGCCAGCAGTCCACCGGGACAGGGACGGCGGCCCCAGCATTTT. Translated, it gives CASSPPGQGRRPQHF. The chain is built from TRBV2 and TRBJ1-5; 9 positions match TRBD1. Germline trimming cut 5 bases from V and 9 bases from J; bases unmatched to any gene: 11. This CDR3 has 15 residues. The germline V gene has CDR1 SNHLY and CDR2 FYNNEI. Using reference TRBV2 and TRBJ1-5 for the parts outside the CDR3, the full variable domain is EPEVTQTPSHQVTQMGQEVILRCVPISNHLYFYWYRQILGQKVEFLVSFYNNEISEKSEIFDDQFSVERPDGSNFTLKIRSTKLEDSAMYFCASSPPGQGRRPQHFGDGTRLSIL.

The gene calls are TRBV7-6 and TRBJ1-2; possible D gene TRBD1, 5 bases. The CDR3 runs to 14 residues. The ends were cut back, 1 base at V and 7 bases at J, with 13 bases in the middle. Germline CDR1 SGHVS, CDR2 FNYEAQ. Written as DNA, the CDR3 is TGTGCCAGCAGCTTAGACAGGCAGAAGGGTGGCTACACCTTC. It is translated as CASSLDRQKGGYTF.

The CDR3 bases are TGTGCCAGCAGCTTATCAGAGAACACTGAAGCTTTCTTT. Translating it yields CASSLSENTEAFF. The chain joins TRBV11-2 to TRBJ1-1, with no clear D. CDR3 size: 13 residues. The germline gives CDR1 SGHAT, CDR2 FQNNGV. V was pared by 2 bases and J by 1 base, with 5 bases between. The entire variable domain, with the rest obtained from reference TRBV11-2 and TRBJ1-1, is as follows: EAGVAQSPRYKIIEKRQSVAFWCNPISGHATLYWYQQILGQGPKLLIQFQNNGVVDDSQLPKDRFSAERLKGVDSTLKIQPAKLEDSAVYLCASSLSENTEAFFGQGTRLTVV.